The next 17 T cell receptor beta chains were all read from a single sample in a study of CD8 T cells in Susac syndrome. The RNA input was about 0.45 to 1 ug, and it was reverse transcribed with random hexamers. TCRdb re-called the immunoSEQ multiplex PCR reads with MiXCR, one entry per CDR3 protein. The sample holds roughly 190,000 distinct CDR3 sequences, 75% to 95% seen once. The sequenced material came from CD4+ T cells from PBMCs. The receptor source for this set is a human donor with Susac syndrome.

The chain recombines TRBV24-1 with TRBJ2-1; no definite D call. The germline V gene encodes CDR1 KGHDR and CDR2 SFDVKD. This CDR3 comprises 12 residues. V dropped 5 bases and J dropped 9 bases, with 10 bases sitting between them. The CDR3: CATSGFWTEQFF. In nucleotides, the CDR3 is TGTGCCACCAGTGGGTTTTGGACTGAGCAGTTCTTC.

V gene TRBV12-3 or TRBV12-4 combines with J gene TRBJ2-3; D is unclear. This CDR3 is 13 amino acids long. Trimming cost V 2 bases and J 2 bases, with 5 bases left between them. CDR3 residues: CASSLQDTDTQYF. CDR3 nucleotides: TGTGCCAGCAGTTTACAGGACACAGATACGCAGTATTTT.

The chain joins TRBV12-3 or TRBV12-4 to TRBJ1-4, with 10 positions matching TRBD1. V was pared by 5 bases and J by 5 bases, with 8 bases of the junction left unmatched. The CDR3 sequence is 16 residues long. This chain's CDR3 is CASSIQPGQGNEKLFF. DNA for the CDR3: TGTGCCAGCAGTATACAACCGGGACAGGGGAATGAAAAACTGTTTTTT.

The J gene is TRBJ2-3, the V gene TRBV20-1, with unresolved D. The CDR3 is 15 amino acids. Trimming shortened V by 1 base and J by 2 bases, and 13 bases separated the two germline ends. CDR1 is DFQATT, CDR2 SNEGSKA, per germline (reference sequence). CDR3 DNA sequence: TGCAGTGCTAGAGCACTCTCTGGATTCACAGATACGCAGTATTTT. Amino acid sequence: CSARALSGFTDTQYF.

The chain recombines TRBV10-2 with TRBJ2-1, with TRBD1 identical over 12 bases. Trimming took 10 bases from V and 6 from J; bases not matched to a gene: 4. The CDR3 contains 13 residues. CDR1 is WSHSY and CDR2 is SAAADI in the germline V gene. The CDR3 loop is CATWDRGLNEQFF. In nucleotides, the CDR3 is TGCGCCACCTGGGACAGGGGGCTCAATGAGCAGTTCTTC.

The gene calls are TRBV29-1 and TRBJ1-4, with D perhaps matching TRBD1 (5 bases). Trimming removed 3 bases from V and 5 bases from J, with 10 bases in between. CDR3 length: 13 residues. CDR1 SQVTM and CDR2 ANQGSEA come from the germline V gene. CDR3 region: CSVDRDENEKLFF. The CDR3 DNA follows: TGCAGCGTTGACAGGGATGAAAATGAAAAACTGTTTTTT.

The chain couples TRBV9 to TRBJ2-3; possible D gene TRBD2, 6 bases. Trimming took 4 bases from V and 3 from J, leaving 18 bases between them. There are 16 residues in the CDR3. The germline gives CDR1 SGDLS, CDR2 YYNGEE. CDR3 in amino acids: CASSPSTRSETDTQYF. The CDR3 DNA reads TGTGCCAGCAGCCCCTCGACTAGATCCGAAACAGATACGCAGTATTTT.

The chain employs TRBV3-1 and TRBJ1-3; D is unresolved. CDR3 length: 16 residues. V lost 1 base and J lost 4, with 14 bases in between. Per germline, CDR1 LGHDT and CDR2 YNNKEL (reference sequence). CDR3 DNA: TGTGCCAGCAGCCAAGTGGTCGGGGAGCTCGGAAACACCATATATTTT. This codes for CASSQVVGELGNTIYF.

CDR3 sequence: CASSRRTGSEQYF. The CDR3 region has the DNA TGTGCCAGCAGTCGCCGGACAGGGAGCGAGCAGTACTTC. The chain employs TRBV6-5 and TRBJ2-7; TRBD1 agrees at 8 bases. The junction had 6 bases not matched to a gene; V was cut back by 5 bases and J by 6 bases. Germline V CDR1 and CDR2: MNHEY, SVGAGI. The length of the CDR3 is 13 residues.

The chain uses TRBV6-5 and TRBJ1-3, with 7 nucleotides matching TRBD1. V trimming: 0 bases; J trimming: 2 bases; junction bases outside the gene matches: 1. Per the germline V gene, CDR1 is MNHEY and CDR2 is SVGAGI. CDR3 length: 15 residues. The CDR3 sequence is CASSYSTGTGNTIYF. CDR3 in DNA: TGTGCCAGCAGTTACTCGACAGGGACTGGAAACACCATATATTTT.

CDR3 sequence (DNA): TGCAGTGCAAAGCTAGCGGGGGCAGCCAAAAACATTCAGTACTTC. This sequence encodes CSAKLAGAAKNIQYF. The chain employs TRBV20-1 and TRBJ2-4, with 10 bases fitting TRBD2. V lost 6 bases and J lost 0; bases outside the gene matches: 5. This CDR3 has 15 residues. Germline CDR1 is DFQATT and CDR2 is SNEGSKA (reference sequence).

This clonotype was recorded a few times. V is TRBV6-5 and J is TRBJ1-1; no definite D call. CDR3 size: 14 residues. V was shortened by 2 bases and J by 1 base, with 8 bases between the two germline ends. Per germline, CDR1 MNHEY and CDR2 SVGAGI. The CDR3 DNA reads TGTGCCAGCAGTTACGGGCAGGCGAACACTGAAGCTTTCTTT. It translates to CASSYGQANTEAFF.

The CDR3 DNA sequence: TGTGCCAGCAGTTGGGACAGTGCAACTAATGAAAAACTGTTTTTT. Protein sequence: CASSWDSATNEKLFF. The J gene is TRBJ1-4, the V gene TRBV6-1; the match to TRBD1 covers 7 bases. The CDR3 runs 15 residues. Germline assignment: CDR1 MNHNS and CDR2 SASEGT. V lost 5 bases and J lost 0; bases outside the gene matches: 3.

This clonotype came up once. The chain is built from TRBV20-1 and TRBJ1-2; 8 bases match TRBD1. Per the germline V gene, CDR1 is DFQATT and CDR2 is SNEGSKA (reference sequence). Trimming removed 6 bases from V and 3 bases from J; junction bases left unmatched: 6. The CDR3 extends over 13 amino acids. In nucleotides, the CDR3 is TGCAGTGCAAACAGGGGGGGGGACTATGGCTACACCTTC. Residues: CSANRGGDYGYTF.

This chain links TRBV11-2 with TRBJ2-2, with unresolved D. Germline V CDR1 and CDR2: SGHAT, FQNNGV. Trimming removed 3 bases at V and 7 bases at J, with 9 bases between. CDR3 length equals 13 residues. CDR3 sequence: CASSLGYVGELFF. For the CDR3, the DNA is TGTGCCAGCAGCTTGGGTTATGTCGGGGAGCTGTTTTTT.

The chain uses TRBV28 and TRBJ2-7; possible D gene TRBD1, 6 bases. V gave up 6 bases and J gave up 4 bases, with 10 bases separating them. This CDR3 comprises 12 residues. The germline V gene has CDR1 MDHEN and CDR2 SYDVKM. The CDR3 sequence is CASSQQGYEQYF. In DNA, the CDR3 is TGTGCCAGCAGCCAACAGGGTTACGAGCAGTACTTC.

This chain connects TRBV5-1 to TRBJ1-5; possible D gene TRBD1, 6 bases. The CDR3 sequence is 14 residues long. Germline V gene sequence: CDR1 SGHRS, CDR2 YFSETQ. With 0 bases removed from V and 5 bases from J, the gap between germline ends came to 9 bases. The chain's CDR3 is CASSLEGVDQPQHF. CDR3 nucleotides: TGCGCCAGCAGCTTGGAGGGGGTGGATCAGCCCCAGCATTTT.